This entry lists 10 T cell receptor beta chains sequenced from one sample in a study of blood T cells in healthy people across ages. A second PCR of roughly 7 to 11 cycles used a sample-barcoded 5' primer and a J-beta primer mix. MiXCR was run by TCRdb on the 5' RACE reads, yielding one entry per CDR3 protein. The table has roughly 800,000 distinct CDR3 sequences, nearly 60% seen once. Sequencing input: blood. These TCRs come from a man aged 25-45 years in good health.

The table lists this clonotype with a few counts. V gene TRBV24-1 combines with J gene TRBJ2-1; 8 bases are shared with TRBD2. V lost 1 base and J lost 14; bases outside the gene matches: 3. This CDR3 region has 12 residues. Germline CDR1 reads KGHDR; CDR2 reads SFDVKD. CDR3 sequence (DNA): TGTGCCACCAGTGATTTTCGGGGGGGGAAGTTCTTC. Protein product: CATSDFRGGKFF.

The CDR3 is CASSLRGDRAGEQYF. As DNA, the CDR3 is TGTGCCAGCAGTCTCCGGGGGGACAGGGCAGGGGAGCAGTACTTC. The rearrangement joins TRBV2 to TRBJ2-7; TRBD1 matches 9 bases. CDR1 is SNHLY and CDR2 is FYNNEI in the germline V gene. The CDR3 has 15 residues. V shed 5 bases and J 7 bases; nucleotides not matched to a gene: 12.

The sample holds one count of this clonotype. The rearrangement links TRBV5-1 to TRBJ2-5, with D unresolved. The CDR3 loop spans 15 amino acids. Germline assignment: CDR1 SGHRS and CDR2 YFSETQ. V gave up 2 bases and J gave up 3 bases, with 14 bases separating them. CDR3 DNA sequence: TGCGCCAGCAGCTTATCACCGGGCCGCGAAGAGACCCAGTACTTC. Its translation is CASSLSPGREETQYF. The full variable domain, with the rest looked up from reference TRBV5-1 and TRBJ2-5, is KAGVTQTPRYLIKTRGQQVTLSCSPISGHRSVSWYQQTPGQGLQFLFEYFSETQRNKGNFPGRFSGRQFSNSRSEMNVSTLELGDSALYLCASSLSPGREETQYFGPGTRLLVL.

This chain uses TRBV3-1 with TRBJ1-1; D gene ambiguous. Looked up from germline, CDR1 is LGHDT and CDR2 is YNNKEL (reference sequence). The V end was cut by 5 bases, the J end by 4 bases, with 11 bases between. This CDR3 has 13 amino acids. CDR3 coding DNA: TGTGCCAGCAGCGACGACCAGGCCACTGAAGCTTTCTTT. Translation gives CASSDDQATEAFF.

This chain uses TRBV20-1 with TRBJ2-7; 8 nucleotides align to TRBD2. Looked up from germline, CDR1 is DFQATT and CDR2 is SNEGSKA (reference sequence). Germline trimming cut 0 bases from V and 3 bases from J; bases unmatched to any gene: 7. This CDR3 is 15 amino acids long. This CDR3 is CSARDGRGDYYEQYF. As DNA, the CDR3 is TGCAGTGCTAGAGATGGGCGGGGGGATTACTACGAGCAGTACTTC.

The chain couples TRBV7-9 to TRBJ2-5, with D perhaps matching TRBD1 (5 bases). Per the germline V gene, CDR1 is SEHNR and CDR2 is FQNEAQ (reference sequence). This CDR3 is 14 amino acids long. Trimming cost V 4 bases and J 5 bases, with 14 bases left between them. In DNA form, the CDR3 reads TGTGCCAGCAGCTGGGGCAGTGGGGATGAGACCCAGTACTTC. Its protein is CASSWGSGDETQYF.

This chain uses TRBV6-6 with TRBJ2-7; D is unclear. This CDR3 region has 12 residues. CDR1 MNHNY and CDR2 SVGAGI come from the germline V gene (reference sequence). Between the trimmed V and J ends, which lost 8 bases and 0 bases, there was a span of 8 bases. CDR3 in DNA: TGTGCCAGCGAGGCCCACTCCTACGAGCAGTACTTC. Protein product: CASEAHSYEQYF.

The chain joins TRBV24-1 to TRBJ2-3, with D unresolved. CDR1 is KGHDR and CDR2 is SFDVKD in the germline V gene. The CDR3 is made up of 11 amino acids. V lost 9 bases and J 6 bases, leaving 9 bases between the germline ends. The CDR3 is CATGPPDTQYF. The CDR3 region has the DNA TGTGCCACCGGCCCGCCCGATACGCAGTATTTT.

This chain links TRBV6-1 with TRBJ2-1; 10 nucleotides agree with TRBD2. This CDR3 region has 15 residues. Unmatched junction bases numbered 5, after V lost 5 bases and J lost 4 bases. The germline V gene encodes CDR1 MNHNS and CDR2 SASEGT. This CDR3 is CASSSLAGHYNEQFF. The CDR3 DNA sequence: TGTGCCAGCAGTTCACTAGCGGGACATTACAATGAGCAGTTCTTC.

This clonotype has a handful of counts. V is TRBV20-1 and J is TRBJ1-1; TRBD1 matches at 11 bases. V was pared by 5 bases and J by 3 bases, with 8 bases of the junction left unmatched. CDR3 length: 15 amino acids. Germline values: CDR1 DFQATT, CDR2 SNEGSKA (reference sequence). As DNA, the CDR3 is TGCAGTGCTTCCAGGGGGACAGGGGGGGACACTGAAGCTTTCTTT. It encodes CSASRGTGGDTEAFF.